This T cell receptor (beta chain) was found in a study of identical twins. Addition of a universal primer site occurred through template switching, and cDNA carried unique molecular identifiers. TCRdb reanalysed the 5' RACE reads using MiXCR and keeps one entry per CDR3 protein. The repertoire holds roughly 190,000 distinct CDR3 sequences, with more than 15% as singletons. Study findings and constraints: Within twin pairs, the out-of-frame alpha sequences they shared showed excess low generation probability.

This clonotype was picked up a small number of times. Its antigen is undetermined. These data were also filed under a second study, of T cells expressing NK-cell markers. From that study: These clonotypes additionally ranked first within the CD3+CD56-NKG2C+ fraction of several donors. No clear determination of HCMV specificity was made for expanded NKG2C+ T cell clones.

Sequenced input: CD8+ T cells sorted from blood. The receptor was derived from a woman in her late teens or twenties in good health.

The CDR3 spells CASSFGFTTYEQYF. Written as DNA, the CDR3 is TGTGCCAGCAGCTTCGGTTTCACGACTTACGAGCAGTACTTC. The J gene is TRBJ2-7, the V gene TRBV11-2; no definite D call. The V gene's germline CDR1 is SGHAT and CDR2 FQNNGV. The V end was cut by 3 bases, the J end by 4 bases, with 13 bases between. The CDR3 runs 14 residues.